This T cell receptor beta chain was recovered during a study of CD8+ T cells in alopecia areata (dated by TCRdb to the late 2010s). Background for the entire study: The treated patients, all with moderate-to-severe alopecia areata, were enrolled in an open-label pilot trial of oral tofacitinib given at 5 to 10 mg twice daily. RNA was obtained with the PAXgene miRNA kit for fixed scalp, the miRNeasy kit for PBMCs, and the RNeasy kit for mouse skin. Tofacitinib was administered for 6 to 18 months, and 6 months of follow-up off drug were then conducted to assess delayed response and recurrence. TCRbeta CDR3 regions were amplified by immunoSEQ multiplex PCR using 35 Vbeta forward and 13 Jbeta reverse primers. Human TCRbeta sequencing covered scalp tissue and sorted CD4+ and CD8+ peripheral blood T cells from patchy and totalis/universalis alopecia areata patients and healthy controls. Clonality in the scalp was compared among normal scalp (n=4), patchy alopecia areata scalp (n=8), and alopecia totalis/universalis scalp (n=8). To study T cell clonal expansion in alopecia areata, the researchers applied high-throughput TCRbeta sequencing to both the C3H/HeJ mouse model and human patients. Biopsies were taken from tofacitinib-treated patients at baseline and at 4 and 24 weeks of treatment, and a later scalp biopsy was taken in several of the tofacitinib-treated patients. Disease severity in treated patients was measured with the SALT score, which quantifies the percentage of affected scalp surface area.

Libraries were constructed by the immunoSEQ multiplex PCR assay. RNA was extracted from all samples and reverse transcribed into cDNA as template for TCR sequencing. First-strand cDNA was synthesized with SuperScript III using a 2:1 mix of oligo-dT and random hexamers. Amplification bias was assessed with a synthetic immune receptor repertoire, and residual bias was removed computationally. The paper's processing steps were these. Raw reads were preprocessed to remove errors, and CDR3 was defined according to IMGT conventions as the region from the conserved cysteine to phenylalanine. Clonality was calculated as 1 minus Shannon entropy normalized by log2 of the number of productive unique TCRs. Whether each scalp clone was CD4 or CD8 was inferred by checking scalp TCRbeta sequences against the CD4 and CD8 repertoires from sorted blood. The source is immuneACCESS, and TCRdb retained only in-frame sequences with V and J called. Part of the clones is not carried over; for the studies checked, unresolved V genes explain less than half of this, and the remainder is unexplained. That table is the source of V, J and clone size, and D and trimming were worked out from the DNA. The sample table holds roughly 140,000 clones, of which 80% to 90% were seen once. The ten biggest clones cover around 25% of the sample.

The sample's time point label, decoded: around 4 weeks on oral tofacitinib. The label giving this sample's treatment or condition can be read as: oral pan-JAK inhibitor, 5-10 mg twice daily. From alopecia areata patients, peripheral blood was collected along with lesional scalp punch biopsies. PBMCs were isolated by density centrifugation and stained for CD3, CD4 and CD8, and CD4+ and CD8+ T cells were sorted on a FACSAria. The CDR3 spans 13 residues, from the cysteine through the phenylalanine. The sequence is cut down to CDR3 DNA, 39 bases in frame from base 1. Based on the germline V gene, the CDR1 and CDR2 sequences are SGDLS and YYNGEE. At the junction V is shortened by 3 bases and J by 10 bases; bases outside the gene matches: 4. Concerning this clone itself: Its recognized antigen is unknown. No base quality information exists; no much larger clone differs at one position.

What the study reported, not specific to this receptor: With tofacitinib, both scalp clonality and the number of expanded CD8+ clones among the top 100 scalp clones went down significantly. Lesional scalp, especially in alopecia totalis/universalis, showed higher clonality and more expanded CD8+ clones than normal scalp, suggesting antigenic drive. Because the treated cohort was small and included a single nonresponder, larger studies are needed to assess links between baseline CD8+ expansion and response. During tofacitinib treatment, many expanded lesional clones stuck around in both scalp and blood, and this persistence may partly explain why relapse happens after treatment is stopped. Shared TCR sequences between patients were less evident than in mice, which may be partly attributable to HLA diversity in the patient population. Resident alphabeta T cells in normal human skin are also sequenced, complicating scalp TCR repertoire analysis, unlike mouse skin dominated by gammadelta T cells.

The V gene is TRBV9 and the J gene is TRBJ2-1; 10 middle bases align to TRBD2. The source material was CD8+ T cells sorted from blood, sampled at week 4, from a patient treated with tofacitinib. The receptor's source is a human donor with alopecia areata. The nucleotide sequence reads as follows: TGTGCCAGCAGCGAGGGACTAGCGCTGGAGCAGTTCTTC. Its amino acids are CASSEGLALEQFF.